The 21 T cell receptor beta chains presented below share a single source sample, sequenced in a study of T cell repertoires in cytomegalovirus infection. Each CDR3 protein gets one entry after TCRdb re-called the reads with MiXCR. The sample holds roughly 990,000 distinct CDR3 sequences, 31% seen once. These receptors' targets are unknown. The sequences come from cultured CD8+ T cells from PBMCs, collected from culture after CMV antigen stimulation. These receptors originate from a human donor in good health (CMV status not recorded). Some clones in this sample may be carry-over from other donors' samples.

About this clonotype itself: It may be a read error: a sequence one base away is much more abundant. The rearrangement uses TRBV7-6 and TRBJ2-2; D call uncertain. The CDR3 sequence is 12 residues long. V lost 2 bases, J lost 9 bases, and 7 bases lay in between. Per the germline V gene, CDR1 is SGHVS and CDR2 is FNYEAQ. The CDR3 protein is CASSLMPRELFF. In DNA form, the CDR3 reads TGTGCCAGCAGCTTAATGCCCAGGGAGCTGTTTTTT.

The rearrangement uses TRBV4-3 and TRBJ2-2, with 7 bases matching TRBD1. The length of the CDR3 is 16 residues. CDR1 and CDR2 from the germline V gene are LGHNA and YSLEER. The J segment lost 1 base and the V segment lost 1 base, leaving 3 bases of the junction unmatched. CDR3: CASSQGGGLNTGELFF. CDR3 sequence (DNA): TGCGCCAGCAGCCAAGGAGGGGGCCTGAACACCGGGGAGCTGTTTTTT.

In the case of this clonotype: A read error may produce the germline difference seen at one junction end. The CDR3 loop reads CASSSELGGELFF. The DNA of the CDR3 is TGTGCTAGCAGTTCCGAGCTAGGCGGGGAGCTGTTTTTT. The chain employs TRBV7-7 and TRBJ2-2, with D unclear. The length of the CDR3 is 13 residues. Germline CDR1 SSHAT, CDR2 FNYEAQ (reference sequence).

This chain connects TRBV12-3 or TRBV12-4 to TRBJ2-2; 10 bases match TRBD2. Losses at the gene ends were 8 bases for V and 2 bases for J; bases not matched to a gene: 26. The CDR3 sequence is 22 residues long. In nucleotides, the CDR3 is TGTGCCAGCTCCTCCGGGGCTAGCGGGGGTGTCGCTCCCGCGAAAAACACCGGGGAGCTGTTTTTT. Protein: CASSSGASGGVAPAKNTGELFF.

The chain uses TRBV18 and TRBJ1-5; D is unclear. The CDR3 runs to 17 residues. V gave up 3 bases and J gave up 5 bases, with 20 bases separating them. The V gene's germline CDR1 is KGHSH and CDR2 LQKENI. Written as DNA, the CDR3 is TGTGCCAGCTCACCTTTTCCGACGTGGGGAGTGGATCAGCCCCAGCATTTT. Residues: CASSPFPTWGVDQPQHF. Complete variable domain (other parts from reference TRBV18 and TRBJ1-5): NAGVMQNPRHLVRRRGQEARLRCSPMKGHSHVYWYRQLPEEGLKFMVYLQKENIIDESGMPKERFSAEFPKEGPSILRIQQVVRGDSAAYFCASSPFPTWGVDQPQHFGDGTRLSIL.

There are a few counts of this clonotype. The chain uses TRBV7-6 and TRBJ2-1; D ambiguous. Germline lookup yields CDR1 SGHVS and CDR2 FNYEAQ. The ends were cut back, 4 bases at V and 5 bases at J, with 12 bases in the middle. The CDR3 contains 14 residues. The CDR3 here is CASSSPATNNEQFF. As DNA, the CDR3 is TGTGCCAGCAGCTCACCAGCAACAAACAATGAGCAGTTCTTC.

V gene TRBV28 combines with J gene TRBJ1-5; D is uncertain. The CDR3 extends over 12 amino acids. Germline values: CDR1 MDHEN, CDR2 SYDVKM. The CDR3 sequence: CAADRFNQPQHF. For the CDR3, the DNA is TGTGCAGCCGATAGATTTAATCAGCCCCAGCATTTT.

This clonotype was seen a handful of times. V gene TRBV19 combines with J gene TRBJ2-1; 8 nucleotides line up with TRBD2. Per the germline V gene, CDR1 is LNHDA and CDR2 is SQIVND (reference sequence). The CDR3 is 13 residues long. V trimming: 7 bases; J trimming: 7 bases; junction bases outside the gene matches: 6. The CDR3 DNA follows: TGTGCCAGTAACGGGGGGGGCCGTAATGAGCAGTTCTTC. Amino acids: CASNGGGRNEQFF.

As concerns this clonotype: A much larger clone differs by one base, so this may be a read error. The CDR3: CANSGTVNQPQHF. CDR3 nucleotides: TGTGCCAACAGTGGGACGGTTAATCAGCCCCAGCATTTT. The rearrangement uses TRBV27 and TRBJ1-5, with D possibly matching TRBD1 (5 bases). This CDR3 is 13 amino acids long. CDR1 is MNHEY, CDR2 SMNVEV, per germline (reference sequence).

The chain joins TRBV27 to TRBJ1-5; 8 positions agree with TRBD1. V shed 3 bases and J 10 bases; nucleotides not matched to a gene: 8. This CDR3 is built from 14 residues. From germline, CDR1 is MNHEY and CDR2 SMNVEV (reference sequence). The CDR3 spells CASSFGTGNGPQHF. The CDR3 DNA reads as TGTGCCAGCAGTTTCGGGACAGGCAATGGACCCCAGCATTTT.

This clonotype was seen at least ten times. The chain couples TRBV6-5 to TRBJ1-6; the match to TRBD1 covers 7 bases. Germline V lookup: CDR1 MNHEY, CDR2 SVGAGI. The CDR3 totals 15 residues. With 2 bases clipped from V and 9 bases from J, the junction kept 7 bases outside the gene matches. Here the CDR3 DNA reads TGTGCCAGCAGTTACGACAGGGCCAGGGGTTCACCCCTCCACTTT. Residues: CASSYDRARGSPLHF.

This clonotype was seen only a few times. The chain joins TRBV7-2 to TRBJ1-1, with 10 bases fitting TRBD1. Germline V CDR1 and CDR2: SGHTA, FQGNSA. The length of the CDR3 is 15 residues. After removal of 5 bases from V and 6 bases from J, the junction contained 9 bases not matched to a gene. The CDR3 DNA reads as TGTGCCAGCAGCACCTGGGACAGGGGTGACGCTGAAGCTTTCTTT. Translating it yields CASSTWDRGDAEAFF.

The J gene is TRBJ2-1, the V gene TRBV20-1; a possible D gene is TRBD1 (5 bases). Looked up from germline, CDR1 is DFQATT and CDR2 is SNEGSKA (reference sequence). V gave up 6 bases and J gave up 3 bases, with 18 bases separating them. The CDR3 has 15 amino acids. The chain's CDR3 is CSARNRQGLYNEQFF. The CDR3 nucleotides are TGCAGTGCCCGAAACCGCCAGGGCCTCTACAATGAGCAGTTCTTC.

The chain employs TRBV28 and TRBJ2-1, with D tentatively TRBD1 or TRBD2 (5 bases each). CDR1 and CDR2 from the germline V gene are MDHEN and SYDVKM. The CDR3 totals 14 residues. With 11 bases removed from V and 0 bases from J, the gap between germline ends came to 14 bases. The CDR3: CAGSGASSYNEQFF. CDR3 sequence (DNA): TGTGCCGGATCCGGGGCAAGCTCCTACAATGAGCAGTTCTTC.

This chain links TRBV7-2 with TRBJ2-7; tentatively, D is TRBD1 or TRBD2 (5 bases each). The CDR3 extends over 15 amino acids. Germline V gene lookup returns CDR1 SGHTA and CDR2 FQGNSA. Trimming stripped 5 bases from V and 2 bases from J, with 16 bases between. DNA for the CDR3: TGTGCCAGCAGCCCCGAGGGACGGATTCCCTACGAGCAGTACTTC. Translating gives CASSPEGRIPYEQYF.

This chain links TRBV7-8 with TRBJ2-5; D unresolved. The CDR3 loop spans 16 amino acids. Trimming took off 1 base at V and 3 bases at J, with 15 bases between the two ends. CDR1 and CDR2 (germline): SGHVS, FQNEAQ. The CDR3 reads CASSLVSPGYKETQYF. CDR3 in DNA: TGTGCCAGCAGCTTAGTATCCCCGGGTTATAAAGAGACCCAGTACTTC.

The V and J genes are TRBV20-1 and TRBJ2-2; possibly TRBD1 for D (6 bases). The germline V gene encodes CDR1 DFQATT and CDR2 SNEGSKA (reference sequence). CDR3 size: 15 residues. V shed 5 bases and J shed 3 bases, with 16 bases lying between them. This chain's CDR3 is CSAPRQAPDTGELFF. The CDR3 DNA is TGCAGTGCTCCCCGACAGGCCCCGGACACCGGGGAGCTGTTTTTT.

This clonotype was observed a handful of times. V usage is TRBV5-1 and J usage is TRBJ2-1; D not certain. Per germline, CDR1 SGHRS and CDR2 YFSETQ. V lost 3 bases and J 6 bases, leaving 13 bases between the germline ends. The CDR3 contains 14 residues. Written as DNA, the CDR3 is TGCGCCAGCAGCTCCAGGACCGACTTCAATGAGCAGTTCTTC. This sequence encodes CASSSRTDFNEQFF.

The rearrangement joins TRBV10-2 to TRBJ2-5; D could derive from TRBD1 or TRBD2 (5 bases each). The ends were cut back, 2 bases at V and 4 bases at J, with 14 bases in the middle. The germline CDR1 and CDR2 sequences are WSHSY and SAAADI. This CDR3 has 15 residues. CDR3 in DNA: TGCGCCAGCAGTGAGATGGGGGAATCGGGAGAGACCCAGTACTTC. This sequence encodes CASSEMGESGETQYF.

This clonotype was found a few times. The chain links TRBV7-9 to TRBJ2-1; D unresolved. CDR1 and CDR2 (germline): SEHNR, FQNEAQ (reference sequence). The CDR3 is made up of 13 amino acids. V was cut by 5 bases and J by 7 bases, with 12 bases left in between. CDR3 residues: CASSQRLGNEQFF. In DNA, the CDR3 is TGTGCCAGCAGCCAGCGACTGGGTAATGAGCAGTTCTTC.

This chain uses TRBV4-3 with TRBJ1-6; the D gene is possibly TRBD1 (6 bases). Germline lookup yields CDR1 LGHNA and CDR2 YSLEER. Trimming pared 1 base from V and 6 bases from J, leaving 13 bases between. The CDR3 spans 16 residues. CDR3 nucleotides: TGCGCCAGCAGCCAAGCTCCCAGGGGTGGTAATTCACCCCTCCACTTT. Its translation: CASSQAPRGGNSPLHF.